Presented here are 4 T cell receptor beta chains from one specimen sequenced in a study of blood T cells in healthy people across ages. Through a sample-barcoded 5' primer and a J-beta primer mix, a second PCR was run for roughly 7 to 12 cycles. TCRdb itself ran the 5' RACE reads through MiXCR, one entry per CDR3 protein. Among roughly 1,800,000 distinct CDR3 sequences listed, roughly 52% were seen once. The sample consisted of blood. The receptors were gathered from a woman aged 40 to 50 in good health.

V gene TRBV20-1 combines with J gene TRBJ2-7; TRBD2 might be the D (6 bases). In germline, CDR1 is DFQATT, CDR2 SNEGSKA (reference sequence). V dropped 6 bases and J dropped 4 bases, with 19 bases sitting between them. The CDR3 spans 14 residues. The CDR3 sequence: CSAPSSVGQYEQYF. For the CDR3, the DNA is TGCAGTGCCCCTTCTAGCGTTGGACAATACGAGCAGTACTTC.

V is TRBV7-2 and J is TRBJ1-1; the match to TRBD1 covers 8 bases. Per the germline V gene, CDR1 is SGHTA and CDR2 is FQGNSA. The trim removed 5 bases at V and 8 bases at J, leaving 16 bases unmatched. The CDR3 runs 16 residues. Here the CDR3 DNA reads TGTGCCAGCAGCCCCGGGACAGGTGTGAAGCTTTGGGAAGCTTTCTTT. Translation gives CASSPGTGVKLWEAFF.

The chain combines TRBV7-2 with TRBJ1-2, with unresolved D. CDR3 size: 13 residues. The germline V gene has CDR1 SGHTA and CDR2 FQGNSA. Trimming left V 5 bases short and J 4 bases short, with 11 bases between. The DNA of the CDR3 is TGTGCCAGCAGCGGACCTGGAGGCTATGGCTACACCTTC. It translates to CASSGPGGYGYTF.

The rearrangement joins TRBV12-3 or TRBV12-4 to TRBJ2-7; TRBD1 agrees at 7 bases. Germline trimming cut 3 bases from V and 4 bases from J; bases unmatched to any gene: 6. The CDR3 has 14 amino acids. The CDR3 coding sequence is TGTGCCAGCAGTTTTCAAGGGACAGAATACGAGCAGTACTTC. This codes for CASSFQGTEYEQYF.